These 10 T cell receptor beta chains came from one sample sequenced in a study of blood T cell repertoires in COVID-19. Repertoires were generated with immunoSEQ multiplex PCR, while TCRdb's copy carries only in-frame clones and drops some. The sample lists 80,000 to 85,000 clones, around nine tenths occurring once. The material sequenced was peripheral blood. Receptors originate from a woman of 80 years or more with acute or convalescent COVID-19.

This rearrangement joins TRBV30 to TRBJ2-6; D may be TRBD1 (5 bases). The ends were cut back, 3 bases at V and 3 bases at J, with 12 bases in the middle. Germline loops: CDR1 GTSNPN, CDR2 SVGIG (reference sequence). The CDR3 covers 15 residues. The CDR3 sequence is CAWSHSGFGANVLTF. CDR3 DNA: TGTGCCTGGAGCCACTCAGGGTTTGGGGCCAACGTCCTGACTTTC.

V is TRBV9 and J is TRBJ1-4; D call uncertain. Trimming took off 3 bases at V and 4 bases at J, with 10 bases between the two ends. Germline CDR1 is SGDLS and CDR2 is YYNGEE. This CDR3 contains 14 residues. CDR3 residues: CASSAGNGNEKLFF. Here the CDR3 DNA reads TGTGCCAGCAGCGCGGGGAATGGTAATGAAAAACTGTTTTTT. The full variable domain, in which reference TRBV9 and TRBJ1-4 provide the parts outside the CDR3, is DSGVTQTPKHLITATGQRVTLRCSPRSGDLSVYWYQQSLDQGLQFLIQYYNGEERAKGNILERFSAQQFPDLHSELNLSSLELGDSALYFCASSAGNGNEKLFFGSGTQLSVL.

The chain is built from TRBV24-1 and TRBJ2-1, with a tentative D call TRBD2 (6 bases). The CDR3 contains 15 residues. Per germline, CDR1 KGHDR and CDR2 SFDVKD. V lost 5 bases and J 6 bases, leaving 16 bases between the germline ends. The DNA of the CDR3 is TGTGCCACCAGTGCCCGGGCGGGACTCCTCAATGAGCAGTTCTTC. Encoded protein: CATSARAGLLNEQFF.

The chain carries TRBV19 and TRBJ1-1, with D possibly being TRBD1 (5 bases). Germline-derived CDR1 and CDR2 are LNHDA and SQIVND (reference sequence). The CDR3 has 17 residues. The V and J ends lost 3 bases and 1 base respectively, with 18 bases between them. CDR3 nucleotides: TGTGCCAGTAGTATGGATCTGCTCAGGGATGAGAACACTGAAGCTTTCTTT. This codes for CASSMDLLRDENTEAFF.

The chain recombines TRBV10-3 with TRBJ1-1, with no clear D. Germline-derived CDR1 and CDR2 are ENHRY and SYGVKD. V was cut by 7 bases and J by 3 bases, with 15 bases left in between. The CDR3 extends over 14 amino acids. In DNA form, the CDR3 reads TGTGCCATCAAGGTTGGAGGCGGGGACACTGAAGCTTTCTTT. This sequence encodes CAIKVGGGDTEAFF.

This rearrangement joins TRBV11-2 to TRBJ2-1; TRBD2 matches 15 bases. CDR3 length: 17 residues. V lost 5 bases to trimming and J lost 8 bases; unmatched junction nucleotides: 10. Germline CDR1 and CDR2: SGHAT and FQNNGV. DNA of the CDR3: TGTGCCAGCAGCGTGGGACTAGCGGGAGGTATTATCGATGAGCAGTTCTTC. Translating gives CASSVGLAGGIIDEQFF. Based on the CDR3 plus reference TRBV11-2 and TRBJ2-1, the full variable domain is EAGVAQSPRYKIIEKRQSVAFWCNPISGHATLYWYQQILGQGPKLLIQFQNNGVVDDSQLPKDRFSAERLKGVDSTLKIQPAKLEDSAVYLCASSVGLAGGIIDEQFFGPGTRLTVL.

V and J are TRBV4-3 and TRBJ1-3; TRBD1 aligns across 7 bases. From germline, CDR1 is LGHNA and CDR2 YSLEER. The CDR3 runs 15 residues. With V trimmed by 2 bases and J by 2 bases, 3 bases remained unmatched. The CDR3 bases are TGCGCCAGCAGCCAAACCCAGGGGGCTGGAAACACCATATATTTT. Its protein is CASSQTQGAGNTIYF.

V usage is TRBV5-5 and J usage is TRBJ1-2; D might be TRBD1 (6 bases). Germline-derived CDR1 and CDR2 are SGHKS and YYEKEE (reference sequence). V was trimmed by 6 bases and J by 8 bases, leaving 23 bases between them. The CDR3 runs 15 residues. CDR3 in amino acids: CASTPIPDRIDGYTF. The CDR3 DNA sequence: TGTGCCAGCACCCCGATACCTGACAGGATCGACGGCTACACCTTC.

The chain employs TRBV6-1 and TRBJ1-1; unclear D gene. The CDR3 covers 14 residues. The germline V gene encodes CDR1 MNHNS and CDR2 SASEGT. V lost 5 bases and J 2 bases, leaving 12 bases between the germline ends. CDR3 amino acids: CASSSGSTNTEAFF. The CDR3 DNA reads TGTGCCAGCAGTTCCGGGAGCACCAACACTGAAGCTTTCTTT.

This chain joins TRBV19 and TRBJ1-1; 8 bases line up with TRBD1. With 4 bases clipped from V and 3 bases from J, the junction kept 7 bases outside the gene matches. The CDR3 extends over 15 amino acids. Per the germline V gene, CDR1 is LNHDA and CDR2 is SQIVND (reference sequence). CDR3 in DNA: TGTGCCAGTAGTACTCGGACAGGGAGAGACACTGAAGCTTTCTTT. Protein sequence: CASSTRTGRDTEAFF.